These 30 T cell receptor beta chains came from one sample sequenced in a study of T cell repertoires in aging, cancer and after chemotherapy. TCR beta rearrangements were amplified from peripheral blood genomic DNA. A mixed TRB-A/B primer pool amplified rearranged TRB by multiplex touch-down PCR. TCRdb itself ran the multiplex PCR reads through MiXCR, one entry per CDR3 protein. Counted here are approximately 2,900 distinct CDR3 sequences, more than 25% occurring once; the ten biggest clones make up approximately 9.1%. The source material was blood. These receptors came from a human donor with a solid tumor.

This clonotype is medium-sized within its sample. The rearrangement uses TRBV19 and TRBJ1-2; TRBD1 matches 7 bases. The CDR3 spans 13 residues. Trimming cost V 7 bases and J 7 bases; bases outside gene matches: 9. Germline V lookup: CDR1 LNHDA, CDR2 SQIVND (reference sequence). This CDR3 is CASIPTGRSGYTF. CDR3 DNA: TGTGCCAGTATCCCGACAGGGAGGAGTGGCTACACCTTC.

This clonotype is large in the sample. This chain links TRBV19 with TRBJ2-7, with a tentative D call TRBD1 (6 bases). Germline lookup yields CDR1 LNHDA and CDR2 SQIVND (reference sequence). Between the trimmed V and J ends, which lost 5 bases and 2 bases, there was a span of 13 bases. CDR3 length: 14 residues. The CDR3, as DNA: TGTGCCAGTAGTTCGCAGGGGCATCCCTACGAGCAGTACTTC. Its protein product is CASSSQGHPYEQYF.

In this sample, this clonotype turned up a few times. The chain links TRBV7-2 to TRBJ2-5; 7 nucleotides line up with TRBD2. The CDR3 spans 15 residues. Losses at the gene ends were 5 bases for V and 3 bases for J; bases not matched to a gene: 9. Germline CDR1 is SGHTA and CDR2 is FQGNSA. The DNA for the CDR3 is TGTGCCAGCAGCCCCTGGGGGGGGACCGAAGAGACCCAGTACTTC. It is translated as CASSPWGGTEETQYF. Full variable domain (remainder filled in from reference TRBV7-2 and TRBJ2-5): GAGVSQSPSNKVTEKGKDVELRCDPISGHTALYWYRQSLGQGLEFLIYFQGNSAPDKSGLPSDRFSAERTGGSVSTLTIQRTQQEDSAVYLCASSPWGGTEETQYFGPGTRLLVL.

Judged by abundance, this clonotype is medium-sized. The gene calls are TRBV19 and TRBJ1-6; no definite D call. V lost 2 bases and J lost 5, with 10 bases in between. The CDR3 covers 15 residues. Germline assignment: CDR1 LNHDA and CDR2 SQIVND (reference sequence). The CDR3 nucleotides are TGTGCCAGTAGTATATTCGACGGGGATAATTCACCCCTCCACTTT. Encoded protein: CASSIFDGDNSPLHF. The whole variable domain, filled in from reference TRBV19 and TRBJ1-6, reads DGGITQSPKYLFRKEGQNVTLSCEQNLNHDAMYWYRQDPGQGLRLIYYSQIVNDFQKGDIAEGYSVSREKKESFPLTVTSAQKNPTAFYLCASSIFDGDNSPLHFGNGTRLTVT.

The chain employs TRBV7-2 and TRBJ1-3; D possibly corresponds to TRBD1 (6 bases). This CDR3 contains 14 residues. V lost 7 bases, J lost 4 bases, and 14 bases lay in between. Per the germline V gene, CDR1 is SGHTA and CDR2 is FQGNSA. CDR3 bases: TGTGCCAGCACCCCGGCAGGGGTAGGAAACACCATATATTTT. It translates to CASTPAGVGNTIYF.

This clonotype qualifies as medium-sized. The CDR3 protein is CASSLSPAATYEQYF. The CDR3 nucleotides read TGTGCCAGCAGCTTATCCCCAGCAGCTACCTACGAGCAGTACTTC. This chain uses TRBV5-6 with TRBJ2-7; D gene uncertain. Trimming stripped 2 bases from V and 2 bases from J, with 14 bases between. Germline V gene lookup returns CDR1 SGHDT and CDR2 YYEEEE. The CDR3 covers 15 residues.

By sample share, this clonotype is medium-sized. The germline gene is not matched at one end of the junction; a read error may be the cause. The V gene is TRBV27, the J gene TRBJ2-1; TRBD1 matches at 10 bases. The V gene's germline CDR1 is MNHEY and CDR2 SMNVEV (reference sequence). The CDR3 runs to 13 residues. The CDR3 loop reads CASSSLTGGAGLF. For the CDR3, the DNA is TGTGCCAGCAGTTCCCTGACAGGGGGCGCAGGACTCTTC.

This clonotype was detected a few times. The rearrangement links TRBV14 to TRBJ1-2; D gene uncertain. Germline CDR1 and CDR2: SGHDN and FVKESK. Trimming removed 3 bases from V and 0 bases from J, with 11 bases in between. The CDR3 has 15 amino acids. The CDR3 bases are TGTGCCAGCAGCCACTGGACGGACTCTAACTATGGCTACACCTTC. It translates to CASSHWTDSNYGYTF. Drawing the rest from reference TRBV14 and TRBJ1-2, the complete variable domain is EAGVTQFPSHSVIEKGQTVTLRCDPISGHDNLYWYRRVMGKEIKFLLHFVKESKQDESGMPNNRFLAERTGGTYSTLKVQPAELEDSGVYFCASSHWTDSNYGYTFGSGTRLTVV.

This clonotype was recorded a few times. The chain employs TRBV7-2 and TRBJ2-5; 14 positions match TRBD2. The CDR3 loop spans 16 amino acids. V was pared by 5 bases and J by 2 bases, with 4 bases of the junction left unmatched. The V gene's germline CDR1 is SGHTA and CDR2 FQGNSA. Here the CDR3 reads CASSPRLAGGQETQYF. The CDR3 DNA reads TGTGCCAGCAGCCCGAGACTAGCGGGAGGGCAAGAGACCCAGTACTTC. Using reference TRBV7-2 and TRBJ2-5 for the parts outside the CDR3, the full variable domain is GAGVSQSPSNKVTEKGKDVELRCDPISGHTALYWYRQSLGQGLEFLIYFQGNSAPDKSGLPSDRFSAERTGGSVSTLTIQRTQQEDSAVYLCASSPRLAGGQETQYFGPGTRLLVL.

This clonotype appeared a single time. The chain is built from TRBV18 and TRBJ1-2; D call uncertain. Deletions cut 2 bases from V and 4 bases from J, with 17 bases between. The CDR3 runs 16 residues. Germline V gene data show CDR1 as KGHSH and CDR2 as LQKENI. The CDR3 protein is CASSPGDGGPSYGYTF. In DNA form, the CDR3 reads TGTGCCAGCTCACCAGGCGATGGTGGACCGAGCTATGGCTACACCTTC.

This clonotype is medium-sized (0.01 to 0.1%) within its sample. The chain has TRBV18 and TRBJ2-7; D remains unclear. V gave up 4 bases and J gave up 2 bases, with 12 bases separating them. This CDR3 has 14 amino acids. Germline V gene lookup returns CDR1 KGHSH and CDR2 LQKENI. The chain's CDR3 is CASSRATGTYEQYF. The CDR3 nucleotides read TGTGCCAGCTCACGGGCCACTGGGACCTACGAGCAGTACTTC.

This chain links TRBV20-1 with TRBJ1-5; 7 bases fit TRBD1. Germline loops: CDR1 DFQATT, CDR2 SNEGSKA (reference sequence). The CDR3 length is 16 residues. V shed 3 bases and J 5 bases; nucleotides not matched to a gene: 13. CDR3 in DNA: TGCAGTGCTAGTAGGGTTCTAGGGGGCTACGATCAGCCCCAGCATTTT. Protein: CSASRVLGGYDQPQHF.

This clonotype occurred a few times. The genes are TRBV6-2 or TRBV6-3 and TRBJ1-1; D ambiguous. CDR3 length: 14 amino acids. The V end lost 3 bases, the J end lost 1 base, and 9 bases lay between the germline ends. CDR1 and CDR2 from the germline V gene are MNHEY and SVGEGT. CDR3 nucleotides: TGTGCCAGCAGTTATTCACAGAGGAACACTGAAGCTTTCTTT. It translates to CASSYSQRNTEAFF.

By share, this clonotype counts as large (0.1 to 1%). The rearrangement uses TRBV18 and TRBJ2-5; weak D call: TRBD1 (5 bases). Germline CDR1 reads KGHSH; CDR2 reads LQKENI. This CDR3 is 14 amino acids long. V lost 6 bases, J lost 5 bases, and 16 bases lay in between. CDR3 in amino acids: CASSLRAGRETQYF. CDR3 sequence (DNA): TGTGCCAGCTCCCTCAGGGCAGGTCGGGAGACCCAGTACTTC. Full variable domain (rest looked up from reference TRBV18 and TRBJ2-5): NAGVMQNPRHLVRRRGQEARLRCSPMKGHSHVYWYRQLPEEGLKFMVYLQKENIIDESGMPKERFSAEFPKEGPSILRIQQVVRGDSAAYFCASSLRAGRETQYFGPGTRLLVL.

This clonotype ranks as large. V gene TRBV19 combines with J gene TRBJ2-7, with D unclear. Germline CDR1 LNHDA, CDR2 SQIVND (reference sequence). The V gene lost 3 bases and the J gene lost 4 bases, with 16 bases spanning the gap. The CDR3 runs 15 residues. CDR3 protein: CASSITSVPFYEQYF. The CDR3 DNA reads TGTGCCAGTAGTATTACCAGCGTCCCCTTTTACGAGCAGTACTTC. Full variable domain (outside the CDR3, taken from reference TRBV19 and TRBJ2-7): DGGITQSPKYLFRKEGQNVTLSCEQNLNHDAMYWYRQDPGQGLRLIYYSQIVNDFQKGDIAEGYSVSREKKESFPLTVTSAQKNPTAFYLCASSITSVPFYEQYFGPGTRLTVT.

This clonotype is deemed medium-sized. The DNA of the CDR3 is TGTGCCAGCAGCGGACCATTCCATGGACTAGCTAGTGAGCAGTACTTC. Protein sequence: CASSGPFHGLASEQYF. The gene calls are TRBV6-5 and TRBJ2-7; TRBD2 matches at 8 bases. V was pared by 6 bases and J by 7 bases, with 17 bases of the junction left unmatched. This CDR3 region has 16 residues. Germline V lookup: CDR1 MNHEY, CDR2 SVGAGI.

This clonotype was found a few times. In nucleotides, the CDR3 is TGTGCCAGCAGCTTAGCAGGGGCACCAGGGGAAAAACTGTTTTTT. This sequence encodes CASSLAGAPGEKLFF. V and J are TRBV7-2 and TRBJ1-4, with D possibly matching TRBD1 (5 bases). Trimming stripped 0 bases from V and 8 bases from J, with 13 bases between. The CDR3 loop spans 15 amino acids. CDR1 and CDR2 from the germline V gene are SGHTA and FQGNSA.

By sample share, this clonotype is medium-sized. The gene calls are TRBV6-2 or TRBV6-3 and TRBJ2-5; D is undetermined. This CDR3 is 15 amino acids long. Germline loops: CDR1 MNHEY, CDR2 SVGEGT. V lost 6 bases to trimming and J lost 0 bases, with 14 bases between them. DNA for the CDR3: TGTGCCAGCAGCCGTGGGCTAGGTTACCAAGAGACCCAGTACTTC. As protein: CASSRGLGYQETQYF.

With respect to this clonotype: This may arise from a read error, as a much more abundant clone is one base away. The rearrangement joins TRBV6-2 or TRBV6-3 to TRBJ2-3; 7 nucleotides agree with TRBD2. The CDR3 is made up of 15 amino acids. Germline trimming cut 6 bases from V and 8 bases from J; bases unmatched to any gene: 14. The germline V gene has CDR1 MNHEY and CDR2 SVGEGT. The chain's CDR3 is CASRSGTIGGSTQYF. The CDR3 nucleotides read TGTGCCAGCAGGTCCGGGACTATCGGGGGAAGTACGCAGTATTTT.

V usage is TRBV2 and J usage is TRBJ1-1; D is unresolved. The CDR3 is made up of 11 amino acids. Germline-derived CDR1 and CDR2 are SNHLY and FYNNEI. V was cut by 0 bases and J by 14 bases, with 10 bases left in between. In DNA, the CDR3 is TGTGCCAGCAGTGAAGCGCTGTGGACCTTCTTT. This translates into CASSEALWTFF.

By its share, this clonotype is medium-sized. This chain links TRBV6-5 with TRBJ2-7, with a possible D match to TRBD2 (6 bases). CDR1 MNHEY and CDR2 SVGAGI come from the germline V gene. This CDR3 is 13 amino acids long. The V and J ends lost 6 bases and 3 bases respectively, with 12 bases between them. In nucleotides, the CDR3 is TGTGCCAGCAGCCGGGACTTTCTCTACGAGCAGTACTTC. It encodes CASSRDFLYEQYF.

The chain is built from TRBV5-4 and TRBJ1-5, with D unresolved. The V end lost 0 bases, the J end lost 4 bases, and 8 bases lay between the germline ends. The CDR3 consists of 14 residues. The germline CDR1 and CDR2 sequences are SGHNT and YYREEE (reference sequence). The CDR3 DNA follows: TGTGCCAGCAGCTTGGCGGGGATGAATCAGCCCCAGCATTTT. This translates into CASSLAGMNQPQHF. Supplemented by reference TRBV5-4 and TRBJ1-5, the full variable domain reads ETGVTQSPTHLIKTRGQQVTLRCSSQSGHNTVSWYQQALGQGPQFIFQYYREEENGRGNFPPRFSGLQFPNYSSELNVNALELDDSALYLCASSLAGMNQPQHFGDGTRLSIL.

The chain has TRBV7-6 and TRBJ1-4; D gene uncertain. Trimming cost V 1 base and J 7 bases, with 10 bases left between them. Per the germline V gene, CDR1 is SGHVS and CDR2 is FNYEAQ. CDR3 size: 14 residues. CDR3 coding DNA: TGTGCCAGCAGCTTAGACACCGGGAGTGAAAAACTGTTTTTT. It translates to CASSLDTGSEKLFF.

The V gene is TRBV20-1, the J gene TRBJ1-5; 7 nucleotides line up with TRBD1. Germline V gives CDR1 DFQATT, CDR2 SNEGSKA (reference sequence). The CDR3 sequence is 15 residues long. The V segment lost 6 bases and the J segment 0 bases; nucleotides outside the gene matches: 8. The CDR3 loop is CSAVDRVNSNQPQHF. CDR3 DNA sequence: TGCAGTGCGGTAGACAGGGTTAATAGCAATCAGCCCCAGCATTTT.

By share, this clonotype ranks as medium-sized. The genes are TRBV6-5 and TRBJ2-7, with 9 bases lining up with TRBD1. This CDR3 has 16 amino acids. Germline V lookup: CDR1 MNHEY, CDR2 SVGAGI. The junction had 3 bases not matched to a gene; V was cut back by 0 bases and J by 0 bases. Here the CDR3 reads CASSYSGQGSSYEQYF. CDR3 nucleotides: TGTGCCAGCAGTTACTCGGGACAGGGTAGCTCCTACGAGCAGTACTTC.

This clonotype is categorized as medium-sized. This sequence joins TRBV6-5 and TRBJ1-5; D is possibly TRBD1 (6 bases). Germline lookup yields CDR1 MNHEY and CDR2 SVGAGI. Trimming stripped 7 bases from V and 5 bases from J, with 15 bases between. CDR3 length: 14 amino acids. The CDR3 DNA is TGTGCCAGCAACTGGTCGGCAGGGGATCAGCCCCAGCATTTT. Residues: CASNWSAGDQPQHF.

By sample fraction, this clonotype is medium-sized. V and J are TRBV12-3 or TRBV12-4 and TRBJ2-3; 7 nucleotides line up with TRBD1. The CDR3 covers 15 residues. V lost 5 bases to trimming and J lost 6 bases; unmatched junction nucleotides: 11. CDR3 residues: CASSNQGVPLDTQYF. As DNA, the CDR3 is TGTGCCAGCAGTAACCAGGGGGTCCCTTTGGATACGCAGTATTTT.

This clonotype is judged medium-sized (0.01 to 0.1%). The CDR3 region is CASRGAGETQYF. CDR3 bases: TGTGCCAGCAGAGGGGCAGGAGAGACCCAGTACTTC. The rearrangement uses TRBV27 and TRBJ2-5; D might be TRBD1 (5 bases). Germline V gene data show CDR1 as MNHEY and CDR2 as SMNVEV (reference sequence). The CDR3 is made up of 12 amino acids. Trimming pared 6 bases from V and 4 bases from J, leaving 9 bases between.

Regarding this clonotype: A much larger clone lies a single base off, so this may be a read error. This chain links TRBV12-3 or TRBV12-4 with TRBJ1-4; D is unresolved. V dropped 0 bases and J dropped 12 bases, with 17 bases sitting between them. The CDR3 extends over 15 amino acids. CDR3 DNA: TGTGCCAGCAGTTTAGCATCTGGGGAAGAGGAAGAACTGTTTTTT. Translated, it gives CASSLASGEEEELFF.

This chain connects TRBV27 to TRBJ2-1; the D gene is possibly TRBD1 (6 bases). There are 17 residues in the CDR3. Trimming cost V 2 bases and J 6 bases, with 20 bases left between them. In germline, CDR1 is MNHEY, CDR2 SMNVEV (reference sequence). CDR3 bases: TGTGCCAGCAGTTTAAACGCGGCAGGGGCCGTGGGCAATGAGCAGTTCTTC. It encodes CASSLNAAGAVGNEQFF.